This TCR beta chain was observed in a study of patients and donors after allogeneic stem cell transplantation. CDR1 and CDR2 (germline): SGDLS, YYNGEE. The junction had 4 bases not matched to a gene; V was cut back by 0 bases and J by 1 base. The CDR3 runs 17 residues. This clonotype was seen repeatedly, ten times or more. TCRdb used MiXCR to reprocess the RT-PCR reads, holding one entry per CDR3 protein. Of fewer than 25,000 distinct CDR3 sequences listed, 4.5% to 6% are singletons. This sequence was found in a human donor who was either an allogeneic HSCT recipient or a stem cell or donor lymphocyte infusion donor (not recorded which). It is not recorded whose cells these are; they may come from a transplant donor. Sample: blood, either unsorted or a sorted T cell fraction (not recorded which). This chain joins TRBV9 and TRBJ2-2, with 9 bases that match TRBD1. The CDR3 nucleotides are TGTGCCAGCAGCGTAGAGGGACAGGGTTTGAACACCGGGGAGCTGTTTTTT. Protein: CASSVEGQGLNTGELFF.